This TCR beta chain stems from a study of T-cell memory formation after mild COVID-19. CDR3 size: 9 residues. V dropped 0 bases and J dropped 7 bases, with 0 bases sitting between them. Per germline, CDR1 SQVTM and CDR2 ANQGSEA. This clonotype was recorded many times. Each CDR3 protein is one row after TCRdb ran MiXCR on the 5' RACE reads. The table has under 300,000 distinct CDR3 sequences, around 8% seen once; the top ten hold less than 25%. This receptor was taken from a man younger than 35 who had mild COVID-19 (a few samples of this study predate the infection). Cell type and time point are not known. The sample taken for sequencing was PBMCs or a T cell subset sorted from them (not recorded which). The chain has TRBV29-1 and TRBJ2-5; D ambiguous. CDR3 nucleotide sequence: TGCAGCGTTGAAGAGACCCAGTACTTC. This encodes CSVEETQYF.